Sequencing of this T cell receptor (beta chain) was carried out in a study of T-cell memory formation after mild COVID-19. This clonotype was recorded a few times. Each CDR3 protein gets one entry after TCRdb re-called the 5' RACE reads with MiXCR. Here the sample spans roughly 410,000 distinct CDR3 sequences, around 24% being singletons. Trimming cost V 11 bases and J 4 bases; bases outside gene matches: 9. Germline V lookup: CDR1 LNHDA, CDR2 SQIVND (reference sequence). CDR3 length: 14 amino acids. Sequencing input: PBMCs or a T cell subset sorted from them (not recorded which). V gene TRBV19 combines with J gene TRBJ2-3; 10 bases line up with TRBD1. The TCR was taken from an adult woman who had mild COVID-19 (a few samples of this study predate the infection). Cell type and time point are not known. This chain's CDR3 is CACRDRGRSDTQYF. CDR3 nucleotide sequence: TGTGCCTGCCGGGACAGGGGAAGATCAGATACGCAGTATTTT.